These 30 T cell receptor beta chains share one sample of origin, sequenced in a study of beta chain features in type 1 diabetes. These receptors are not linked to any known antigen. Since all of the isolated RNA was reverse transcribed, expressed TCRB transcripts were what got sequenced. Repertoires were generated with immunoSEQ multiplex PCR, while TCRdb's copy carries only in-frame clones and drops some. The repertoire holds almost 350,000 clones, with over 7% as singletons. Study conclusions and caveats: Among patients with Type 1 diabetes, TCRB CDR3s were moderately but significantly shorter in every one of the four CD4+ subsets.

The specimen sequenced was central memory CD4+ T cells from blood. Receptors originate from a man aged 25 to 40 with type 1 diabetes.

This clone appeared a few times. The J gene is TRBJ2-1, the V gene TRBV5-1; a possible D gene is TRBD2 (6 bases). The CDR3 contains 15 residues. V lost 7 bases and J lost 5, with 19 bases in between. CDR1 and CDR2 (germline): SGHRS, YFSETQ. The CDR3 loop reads CASGLSRRGDNEQFF. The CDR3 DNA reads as TGCGCCAGCGGGCTTTCGCGGCGGGGAGACAATGAGCAGTTCTTC.

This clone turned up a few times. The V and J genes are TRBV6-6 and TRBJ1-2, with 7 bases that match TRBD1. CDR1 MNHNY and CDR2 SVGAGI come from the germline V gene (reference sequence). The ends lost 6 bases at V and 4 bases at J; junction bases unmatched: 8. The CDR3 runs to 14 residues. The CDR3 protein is CASSYGQDIYGYTF. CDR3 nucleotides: TGTGCCAGCAGCTATGGACAGGATATCTATGGCTACACCTTC.

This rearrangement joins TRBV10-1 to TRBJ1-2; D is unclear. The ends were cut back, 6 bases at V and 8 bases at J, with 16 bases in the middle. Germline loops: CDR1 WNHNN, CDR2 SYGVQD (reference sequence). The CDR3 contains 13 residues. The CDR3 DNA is TGCGCCAGCAGGGGAGCCGACATGGGCGGCTACACCTTC. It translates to CASRGADMGGYTF.

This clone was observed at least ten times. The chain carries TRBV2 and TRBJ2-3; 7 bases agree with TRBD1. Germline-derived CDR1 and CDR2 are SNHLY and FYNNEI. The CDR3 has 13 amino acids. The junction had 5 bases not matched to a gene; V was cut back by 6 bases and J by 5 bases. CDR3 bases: TGTGCCAGCAGGGCTACAGGGGTAGATACGCAGTATTTT. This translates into CASRATGVDTQYF.

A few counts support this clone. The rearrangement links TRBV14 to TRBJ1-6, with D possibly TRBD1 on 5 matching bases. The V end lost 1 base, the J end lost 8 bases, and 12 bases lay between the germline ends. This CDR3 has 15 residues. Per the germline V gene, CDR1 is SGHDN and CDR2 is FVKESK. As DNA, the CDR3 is TGTGCCAGCAGCCAAGGGGTGGGGACGGATTCACCCCTCCACTTT. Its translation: CASSQGVGTDSPLHF. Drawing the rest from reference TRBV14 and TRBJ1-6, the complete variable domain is EAGVTQFPSHSVIEKGQTVTLRCDPISGHDNLYWYRRVMGKEIKFLLHFVKESKQDESGMPNNRFLAERTGGTYSTLKVQPAELEDSGVYFCASSQGVGTDSPLHFGNGTRLTVT.

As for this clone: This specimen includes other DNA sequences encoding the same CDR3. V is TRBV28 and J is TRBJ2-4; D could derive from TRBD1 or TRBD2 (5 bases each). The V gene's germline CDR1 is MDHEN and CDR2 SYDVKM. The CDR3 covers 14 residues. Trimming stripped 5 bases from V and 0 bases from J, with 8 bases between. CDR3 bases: TGTGCCAGCAGTCCCGGGACAGCCAAAAACATTCAGTACTTC. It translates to CASSPGTAKNIQYF.

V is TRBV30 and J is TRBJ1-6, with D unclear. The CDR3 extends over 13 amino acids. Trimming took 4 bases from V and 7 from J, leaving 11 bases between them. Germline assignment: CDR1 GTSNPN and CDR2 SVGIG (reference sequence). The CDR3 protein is CAWTRAANSPLHF. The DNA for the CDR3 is TGTGCCTGGACTAGGGCAGCCAATTCACCCCTCCACTTT.

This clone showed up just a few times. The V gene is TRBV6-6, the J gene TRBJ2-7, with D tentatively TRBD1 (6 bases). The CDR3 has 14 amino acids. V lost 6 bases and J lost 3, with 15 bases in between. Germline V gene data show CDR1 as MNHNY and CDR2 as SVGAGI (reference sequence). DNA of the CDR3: TGTGCCAGCAGGCTAACGGGACAAGACTACGAGCAGTACTTC. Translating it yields CASRLTGQDYEQYF.

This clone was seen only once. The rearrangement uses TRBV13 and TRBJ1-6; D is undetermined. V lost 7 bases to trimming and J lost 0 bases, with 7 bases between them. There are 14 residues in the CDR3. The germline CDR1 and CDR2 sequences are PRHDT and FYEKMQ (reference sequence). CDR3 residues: CASTLSSYNSPLHF. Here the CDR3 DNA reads TGTGCCAGCACCCTCTCCTCCTATAATTCACCCCTCCACTTT.

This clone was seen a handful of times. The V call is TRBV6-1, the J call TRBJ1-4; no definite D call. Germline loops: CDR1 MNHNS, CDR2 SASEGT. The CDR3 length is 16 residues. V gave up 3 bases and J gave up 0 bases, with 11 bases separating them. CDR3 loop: CASSEDPAPTNEKLFF. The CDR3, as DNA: TGTGCCAGCAGTGAGGACCCAGCCCCAACTAATGAAAAACTGTTTTTT.

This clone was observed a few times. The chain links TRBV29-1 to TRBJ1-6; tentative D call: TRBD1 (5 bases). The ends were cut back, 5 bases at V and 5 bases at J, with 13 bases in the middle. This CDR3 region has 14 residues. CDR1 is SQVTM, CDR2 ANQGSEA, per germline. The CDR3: CSVSKDRNNSPLHF. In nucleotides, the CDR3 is TGCAGCGTTTCCAAAGACAGAAATAATTCACCCCTCCACTTT.

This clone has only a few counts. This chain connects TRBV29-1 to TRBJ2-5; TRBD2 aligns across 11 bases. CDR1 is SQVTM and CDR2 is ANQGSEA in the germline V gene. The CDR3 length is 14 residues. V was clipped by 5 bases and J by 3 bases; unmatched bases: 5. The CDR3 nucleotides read TGCAGCGTTTTCCCGACTAGCGGGGAAGAGACCCAGTACTTC. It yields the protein CSVFPTSGEETQYF.

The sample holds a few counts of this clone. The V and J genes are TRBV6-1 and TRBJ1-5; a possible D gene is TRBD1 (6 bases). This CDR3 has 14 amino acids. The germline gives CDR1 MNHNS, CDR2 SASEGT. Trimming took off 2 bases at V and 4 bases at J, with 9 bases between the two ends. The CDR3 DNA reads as TGTGCCAGCAGTGAATTTCAGGGGAATCAGCCCCAGCATTTT. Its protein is CASSEFQGNQPQHF.

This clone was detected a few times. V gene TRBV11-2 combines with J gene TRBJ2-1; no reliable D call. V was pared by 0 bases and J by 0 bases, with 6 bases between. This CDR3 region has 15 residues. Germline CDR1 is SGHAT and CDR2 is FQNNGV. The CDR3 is CASSLEGFSYNEQFF. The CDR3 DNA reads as TGTGCCAGCAGCTTAGAAGGATTCTCCTACAATGAGCAGTTCTTC.

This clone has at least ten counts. The CDR3 DNA reads as TGTGCCAGCAGTGCCCCGGACAGGGCCGAGCAGTACTTC. Protein sequence: CASSAPDRAEQYF. The chain uses TRBV2 and TRBJ2-7; 8 bases fit TRBD1. This CDR3 has 13 amino acids. Germline trimming cut 4 bases from V and 6 bases from J; bases unmatched to any gene: 5. Germline V gene sequence: CDR1 SNHLY, CDR2 FYNNEI.

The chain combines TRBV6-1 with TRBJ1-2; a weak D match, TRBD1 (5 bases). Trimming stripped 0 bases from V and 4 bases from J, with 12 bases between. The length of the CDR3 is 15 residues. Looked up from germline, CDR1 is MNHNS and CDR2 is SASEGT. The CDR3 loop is CASSEALRRGYGYTF. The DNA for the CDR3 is TGTGCCAGCAGTGAAGCGCTGCGGAGGGGCTATGGCTACACCTTC.

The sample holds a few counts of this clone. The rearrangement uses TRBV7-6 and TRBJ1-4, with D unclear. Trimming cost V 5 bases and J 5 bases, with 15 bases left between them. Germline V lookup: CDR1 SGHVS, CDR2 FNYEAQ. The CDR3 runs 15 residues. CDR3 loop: CASSPNSGENEKLFF. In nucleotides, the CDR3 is TGTGCCAGCAGCCCAAACAGCGGCGAGAATGAAAAACTGTTTTTT.

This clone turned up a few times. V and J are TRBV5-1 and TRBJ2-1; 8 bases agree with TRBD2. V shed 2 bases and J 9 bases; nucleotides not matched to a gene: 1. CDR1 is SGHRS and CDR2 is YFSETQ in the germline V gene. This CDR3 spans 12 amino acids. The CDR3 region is CASSFAGGEQFF. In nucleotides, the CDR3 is TGCGCCAGCAGCTTTGCGGGGGGTGAGCAGTTCTTC.

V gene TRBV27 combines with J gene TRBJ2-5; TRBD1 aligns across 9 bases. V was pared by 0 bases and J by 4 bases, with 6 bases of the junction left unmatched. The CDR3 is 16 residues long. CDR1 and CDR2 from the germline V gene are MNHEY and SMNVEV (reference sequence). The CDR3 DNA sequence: TGTGCCAGCAGTTTATCGTTACAGGGGGCGGGAGAGACCCAGTACTTC. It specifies CASSLSLQGAGETQYF.

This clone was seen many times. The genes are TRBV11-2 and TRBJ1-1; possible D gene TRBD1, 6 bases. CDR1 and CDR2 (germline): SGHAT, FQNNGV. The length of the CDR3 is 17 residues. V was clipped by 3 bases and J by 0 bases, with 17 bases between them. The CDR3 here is CASSFAAGRGMNTEAFF. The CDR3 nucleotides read TGTGCCAGCAGCTTTGCTGCAGGGAGGGGGATGAACACTGAAGCTTTCTTT. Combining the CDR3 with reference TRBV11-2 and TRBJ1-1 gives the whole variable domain EAGVAQSPRYKIIEKRQSVAFWCNPISGHATLYWYQQILGQGPKLLIQFQNNGVVDDSQLPKDRFSAERLKGVDSTLKIQPAKLEDSAVYLCASSFAAGRGMNTEAFFGQGTRLTVV.

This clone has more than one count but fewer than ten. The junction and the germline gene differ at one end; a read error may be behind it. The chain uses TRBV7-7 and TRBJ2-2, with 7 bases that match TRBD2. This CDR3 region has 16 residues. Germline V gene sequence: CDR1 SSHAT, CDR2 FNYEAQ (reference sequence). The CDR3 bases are TGTGCTAGCAGCTTGGGACTAACACCAAACACCGGGGAGCTGTTTTTT. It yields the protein CASSLGLTPNTGELFF.

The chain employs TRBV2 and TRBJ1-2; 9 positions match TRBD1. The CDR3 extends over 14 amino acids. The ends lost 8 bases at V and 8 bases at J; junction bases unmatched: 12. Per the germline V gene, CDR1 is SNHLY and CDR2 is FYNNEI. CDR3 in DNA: TGTGCCAGCCTGACCGGGACAGGGAACGGCGGCTACACCTTC. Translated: CASLTGTGNGGYTF.

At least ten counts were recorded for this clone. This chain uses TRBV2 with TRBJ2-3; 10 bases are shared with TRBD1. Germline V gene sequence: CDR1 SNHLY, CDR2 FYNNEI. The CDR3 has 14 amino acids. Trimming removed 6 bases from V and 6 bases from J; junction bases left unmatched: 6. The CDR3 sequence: CASRRDRGPDTQYF. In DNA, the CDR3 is TGTGCCAGCAGACGGGACAGGGGTCCCGATACGCAGTATTTT.

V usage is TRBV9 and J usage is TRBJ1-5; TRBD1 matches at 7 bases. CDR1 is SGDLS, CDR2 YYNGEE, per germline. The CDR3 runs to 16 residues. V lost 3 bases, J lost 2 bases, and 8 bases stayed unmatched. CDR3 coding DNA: TGTGCCAGCAGCGCCACAGGGGAGGTGGGCAATCAGCCCCAGCATTTT. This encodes CASSATGEVGNQPQHF. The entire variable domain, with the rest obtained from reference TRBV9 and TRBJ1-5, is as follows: DSGVTQTPKHLITATGQRVTLRCSPRSGDLSVYWYQQSLDQGLQFLIQYYNGEERAKGNILERFSAQQFPDLHSELNLSSLELGDSALYFCASSATGEVGNQPQHFGDGTRLSIL.

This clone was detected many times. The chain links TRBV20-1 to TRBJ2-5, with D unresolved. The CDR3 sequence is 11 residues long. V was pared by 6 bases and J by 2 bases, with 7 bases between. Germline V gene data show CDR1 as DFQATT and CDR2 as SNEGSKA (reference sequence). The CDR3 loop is CSAMGQETQYF. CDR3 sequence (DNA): TGCAGTGCGATGGGGCAAGAGACCCAGTACTTC.

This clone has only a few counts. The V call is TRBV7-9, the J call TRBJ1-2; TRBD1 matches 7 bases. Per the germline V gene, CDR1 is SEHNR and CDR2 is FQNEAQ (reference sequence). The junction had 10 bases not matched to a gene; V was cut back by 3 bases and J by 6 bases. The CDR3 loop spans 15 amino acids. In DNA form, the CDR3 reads TGTGCCAGCAGCTTGATGGGGGACAGTACCGATGGCTACACCTTC. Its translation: CASSLMGDSTDGYTF. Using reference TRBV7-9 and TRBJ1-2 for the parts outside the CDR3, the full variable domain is DTGVSQNPRHKITKRGQNVTFRCDPISEHNRLYWYRQTLGQGPEFLTYFQNEAQLEKSRLLSDRFSAERPKGSFSTLEIQRTEQGDSAMYLCASSLMGDSTDGYTFGSGTRLTVV.

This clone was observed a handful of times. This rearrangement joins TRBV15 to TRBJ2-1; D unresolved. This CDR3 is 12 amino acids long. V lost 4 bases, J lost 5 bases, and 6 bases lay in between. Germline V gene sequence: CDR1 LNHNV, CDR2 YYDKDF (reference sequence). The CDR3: CATSMVDNEQFF. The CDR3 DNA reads TGTGCCACCAGCATGGTTGACAATGAGCAGTTCTTC. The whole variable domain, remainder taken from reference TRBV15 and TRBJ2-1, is DAMVIQNPRYQVTQFGKPVTLSCSQTLNHNVMYWYQQKSSQAPKLLFHYYDKDFNNEADTPDNFQSRRPNTSFCFLDIRSPGLGDTAMYLCATSMVDNEQFFGPGTRLTVL.

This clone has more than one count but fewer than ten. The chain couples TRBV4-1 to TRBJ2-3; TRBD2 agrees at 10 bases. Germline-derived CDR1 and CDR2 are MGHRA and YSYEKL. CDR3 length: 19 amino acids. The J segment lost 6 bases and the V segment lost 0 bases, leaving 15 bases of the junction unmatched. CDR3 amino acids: CASSQDSGGRAGGRDTQYF. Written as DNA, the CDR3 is TGCGCCAGCAGCCAAGACTCCGGCGGCCGAGCGGGGGGGCGGGATACGCAGTATTTT.

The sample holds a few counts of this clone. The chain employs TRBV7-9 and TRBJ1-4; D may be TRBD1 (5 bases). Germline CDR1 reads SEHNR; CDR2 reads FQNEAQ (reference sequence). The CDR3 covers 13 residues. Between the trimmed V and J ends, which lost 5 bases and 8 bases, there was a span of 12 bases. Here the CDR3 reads CASSRGTDEKLFF. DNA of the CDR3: TGTGCCAGCAGCCGCGGGACGGACGAAAAACTGTTTTTT.

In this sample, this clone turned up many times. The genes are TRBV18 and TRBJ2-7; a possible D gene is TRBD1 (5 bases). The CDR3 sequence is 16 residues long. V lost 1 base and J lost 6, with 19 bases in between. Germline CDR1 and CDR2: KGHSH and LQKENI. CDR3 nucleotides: TGTGCCAGCTCACCACGGCAGGGAACCGCCGTACTCGAGCAGTACTTC. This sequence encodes CASSPRQGTAVLEQYF. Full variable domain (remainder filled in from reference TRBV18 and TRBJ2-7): NAGVMQNPRHLVRRRGQEARLRCSPMKGHSHVYWYRQLPEEGLKFMVYLQKENIIDESGMPKERFSAEFPKEGPSILRIQQVVRGDSAAYFCASSPRQGTAVLEQYFGPGTRLTVT.